Listed below are T cell receptor beta chains from one sample, sequenced in a study of Graves' ophthalmopathy and Graves' hyperthyroidism. TCRdb recomputed calls from the multiplex PCR reads with MiXCR, one row per CDR3 protein. The table shows approximately 460,000 distinct CDR3 sequences, with 14% occurring only once. The sequenced sample was blood. All receptors derive from a woman aged 25 to 39 with Graves' ophthalmopathy. Each CDR3 is given with its conserved first and last residue. Fields, in order: J gene, D gene, clone size, V gene, CDR3 protein, CDR3 DNA. A D gene is named only where the DNA matches it firmly. A row's size may be missing; if present it is once, few, many or a size class.

J gene: TRBJ2-2
D gene: .
clone size: .
V gene: TRBV10-2
CDR3 protein: CASRAENTGELFF
CDR3 DNA: TGCGCCAGCCGGGCGGAGAACACCGGGGAGCTGTTTTTT

J gene: TRBJ2-7
D gene: TRBD1
clone size: many
V gene: TRBV7-8
CDR3 protein: CASSEGRRGYEQYF
CDR3 DNA: TGTGCCAGCAGCGAAGGACGCAGGGGGTACGAGCAGTACTTC

J gene: TRBJ1-5
D gene: .
clone size: many
V gene: TRBV6-5
CDR3 protein: CASSYSLPRQANQPQHF
CDR3 DNA: TGTGCCAGCAGTTACTCTCTCCCTCGACAGGCCAATCAGCCCCAGCATTTT

J gene: TRBJ2-7
D gene: .
clone size: few
V gene: TRBV29-1
CDR3 protein: CSVDLAGQDEQYF
CDR3 DNA: TGCAGCGTTGATCTGGCAGGGCAGGACGAGCAGTACTTC

J gene: TRBJ2-5
D gene: .
clone size: many
V gene: TRBV6-1
CDR3 protein: CASSEVSMRTQYF
CDR3 DNA: TGTGCCAGCAGTGAAGTCTCCATGCGGACCCAGTACTTC

J gene: TRBJ1-1
D gene: .
clone size: .
V gene: TRBV20-1
CDR3 protein: CSAPPFSSTEAFF
CDR3 DNA: TGCAGTGCCCCTCCGTTCAGTAGCACTGAAGCTTTCTTT

J gene: TRBJ2-7
D gene: .
clone size: many
V gene: TRBV20-1
CDR3 protein: CSTLGGGGYEQYF
CDR3 DNA: TGCAGTACCCTTGGCGGAGGGGGCTACGAGCAGTACTTC

J gene: TRBJ1-1
D gene: .
clone size: many
V gene: TRBV7-2
CDR3 protein: CASSLRSSGEAFF
CDR3 DNA: TGTGCCAGCAGCTTAAGGTCCAGCGGTGAAGCTTTCTTT

J gene: TRBJ2-7
D gene: .
clone size: .
V gene: TRBV27
CDR3 protein: CASSLAGLLGYEQYF
CDR3 DNA: TGTGCCAGCAGTTTAGCAGGGCTCCTGGGGTACGAGCAGTACTTC

J gene: TRBJ2-2
D gene: TRBD2
clone size: .
V gene: TRBV30
CDR3 protein: CAWSGRALPGGELFF
CDR3 DNA: TGTGCCTGGTCGGGGAGGGCCCTTCCGGGCGGGGAGCTGTTTTTT

J gene: TRBJ2-4
D gene: TRBD2
clone size: many
V gene: TRBV28
CDR3 protein: CASSWGLAGGRGIQYF
CDR3 DNA: TGTGCCAGCAGTTGGGGACTAGCGGGGGGCCGGGGCATTCAGTACTTC

J gene: TRBJ2-7
D gene: .
clone size: many
V gene: TRBV28
CDR3 protein: CASSFPGAGEEQYF
CDR3 DNA: TGTGCCAGCAGTTTCCCCGGGGCCGGGGAGGAGCAGTACTTC

J gene: TRBJ2-7
D gene: .
clone size: many
V gene: TRBV28
CDR3 protein: CASSTRGTYEQYF
CDR3 DNA: TGTGCCAGCAGTACACGGGGAACCTACGAGCAGTACTTC

J gene: TRBJ2-7
D gene: TRBD2
clone size: many
V gene: TRBV6-1
CDR3 protein: CASSEGLADLGYEQYF
CDR3 DNA: TGTGCCAGCAGTGAGGGACTAGCGGACTTAGGGTACGAGCAGTACTTC

J gene: TRBJ2-5
D gene: TRBD1
clone size: many
V gene: TRBV12-3/TRBV12-4
CDR3 protein: CASSQTGGRETQYF
CDR3 DNA: TGTGCCAGCAGCCAAACAGGGGGCCGGGAGACCCAGTACTTC

J gene: TRBJ2-7
D gene: .
clone size: many
V gene: TRBV29-1
CDR3 protein: CSVEDGAGEQYF
CDR3 DNA: TGCAGCGTTGAAGATGGGGCAGGGGAGCAGTACTTC

J gene: TRBJ1-6
D gene: .
clone size: many
V gene: TRBV12-5
CDR3 protein: CASGDGILTSPLHF
CDR3 DNA: TGTGCTAGTGGTGACGGGATTCTTACTTCACCCCTCCACTTT

J gene: TRBJ2-5
D gene: .
clone size: many
V gene: TRBV4-1
CDR3 protein: CASSQDDGFTQYF
CDR3 DNA: TGCGCCAGCAGCCAAGATGACGGTTTTACCCAGTACTTC

J gene: TRBJ1-3
D gene: .
clone size: .
V gene: TRBV18
CDR3 protein: CASSPEVSGMTGNTIYF
CDR3 DNA: TGTGCCAGCTCACCTGAAGTCTCCGGGATGACTGGAAACACCATATATTTT

J gene: TRBJ1-1
D gene: .
clone size: many
V gene: TRBV9
CDR3 protein: CASSVGPFQNTEAFF
CDR3 DNA: TGTGCCAGCAGCGTAGGGCCATTTCAGAACACTGAAGCTTTCTTT

J gene: TRBJ1-1
D gene: TRBD1
clone size: many
V gene: TRBV6-1
CDR3 protein: CAIGTEGIEAFF
CDR3 DNA: TGTGCCATCGGGACAGAAGGTATTGAAGCTTTCTTT

J gene: TRBJ1-5
D gene: TRBD1
clone size: many
V gene: TRBV5-1
CDR3 protein: CASSLEGGAGQPQHF
CDR3 DNA: TGCGCCAGCAGCTTGGAAGGGGGCGCGGGTCAGCCCCAGCATTTT

J gene: TRBJ1-1
D gene: .
clone size: many
V gene: TRBV2
CDR3 protein: CASVQEDTEAFF
CDR3 DNA: TGTGCCAGCGTACAGGAGGACACTGAAGCTTTCTTT

J gene: TRBJ2-5
D gene: TRBD1
clone size: .
V gene: TRBV7-2
CDR3 protein: CASSIQGLGKTQYF
CDR3 DNA: TGTGCCAGCAGCATACAGGGGCTGGGAAAGACCCAGTACTTC

J gene: TRBJ2-7
D gene: .
clone size: many
V gene: TRBV6-5
CDR3 protein: CASSYRELPYEQYF
CDR3 DNA: TGTGCCAGCAGTTATAGGGAACTCCCCTACGAGCAGTACTTC

J gene: TRBJ1-5
D gene: .
clone size: many
V gene: TRBV12-3/TRBV12-4
CDR3 protein: CASSLRGAGQPQHF
CDR3 DNA: TGTGCCAGCAGTTTAAGGGGCGCGGGCCAGCCCCAGCATTTT

J gene: TRBJ1-1
D gene: TRBD1
clone size: many
V gene: TRBV28
CDR3 protein: CASSPRPRTGGTEAFF
CDR3 DNA: TGTGCCAGCAGTCCCCGACCTAGGACAGGGGGAACTGAAGCTTTCTTT

J gene: TRBJ2-2
D gene: TRBD1
clone size: few
V gene: TRBV4-1
CDR3 protein: CASSQVRSQGVAGELFF
CDR3 DNA: TGCGCCAGCAGCCAAGTACGTTCGCAGGGGGTCGCCGGGGAGCTGTTTTTT

J gene: TRBJ1-3
D gene: .
clone size: many
V gene: TRBV11-1
CDR3 protein: CASSLRDTSSENTIYF
CDR3 DNA: TGTGCCAGCAGCCTCCGGGACACCTCGTCCGAAAACACCATATATTTT

J gene: TRBJ2-2
D gene: TRBD1
clone size: few
V gene: TRBV7-3
CDR3 protein: CASSPSRDRGRTGELFF
CDR3 DNA: TGTGCCAGCAGCCCATCCAGGGACAGGGGGCGCACCGGGGAGCTGTTTTTT

J gene: TRBJ2-7
D gene: TRBD1
clone size: many
V gene: TRBV5-1
CDR3 protein: CASSQGQGSSYEQYF
CDR3 DNA: TGCGCCAGCAGCCAGGGACAGGGGTCCTCCTACGAGCAGTACTTC

J gene: TRBJ2-7
D gene: TRBD2
clone size: .
V gene: TRBV28
CDR3 protein: CASSFLAGGIYEQYF
CDR3 DNA: TGTGCCAGCAGTTTCCTAGCGGGTGGAATCTACGAGCAGTACTTC

J gene: TRBJ1-2
D gene: .
clone size: many
V gene: TRBV29-1
CDR3 protein: CSVARGGPYGYTF
CDR3 DNA: TGCAGCGTTGCACGCGGTGGCCCCTATGGCTACACCTTC

J gene: TRBJ1-5
D gene: .
clone size: many
V gene: TRBV28
CDR3 protein: CASSYSSGDQPQHF
CDR3 DNA: TGTGCCAGCAGTTATTCTTCAGGGGATCAGCCCCAGCATTTT

J gene: TRBJ1-2
D gene: TRBD1
clone size: many
V gene: TRBV28
CDR3 protein: CTTGANYGYTF
CDR3 DNA: TGTACGACAGGGGCTAACTATGGCTACACCTTC

J gene: TRBJ2-5
D gene: TRBD1
clone size: few
V gene: TRBV30
CDR3 protein: CAWSKETGPSSTQYF
CDR3 DNA: TGTGCCTGGAGTAAGGAGACAGGGCCGAGTTCGACCCAGTACTTC

J gene: TRBJ2-6
D gene: .
clone size: many
V gene: TRBV20-1
CDR3 protein: CSATSGTSSSGANVLTF
CDR3 DNA: TGCAGTGCTACCTCCGGGACATCAAGCTCTGGGGCCAACGTCCTGACTTTC

J gene: TRBJ2-5
D gene: TRBD1
clone size: many
V gene: TRBV24-1
CDR3 protein: CATSDSTGGHFQETQYF
CDR3 DNA: TGTGCCACCAGTGATTCGACAGGGGGACATTTCCAAGAGACCCAGTACTTC

J gene: TRBJ2-2
D gene: .
clone size: few
V gene: TRBV7-3
CDR3 protein: CASSLAGGAGELFF
CDR3 DNA: TGTGCCAGCAGCCTGGCTGGGGGAGCCGGGGAGCTGTTTTTT

J gene: TRBJ2-7
D gene: .
clone size: .
V gene: TRBV6-2/TRBV6-3
CDR3 protein: CASSYSKGGRPGASEQYF
CDR3 DNA: TGTGCCAGCAGTTACTCGAAGGGGGGCAGACCAGGGGCCTCCGAGCAGTACTTC

J gene: TRBJ2-7
D gene: .
clone size: many
V gene: TRBV27
CDR3 protein: CASSFSRGYEQYF
CDR3 DNA: TGTGCCAGCAGTTTCTCCAGGGGCTACGAGCAGTACTTC

J gene: TRBJ2-7
D gene: TRBD1
clone size: many
V gene: TRBV6-6
CDR3 protein: CASSVTGTGAYEQYF
CDR3 DNA: TGTGCCAGCAGCGTAACCGGGACAGGGGCCTACGAGCAGTACTTC

J gene: TRBJ1-6
D gene: .
clone size: many
V gene: TRBV28
CDR3 protein: CASSLWGRAGSPLHF
CDR3 DNA: TGTGCCAGCAGTTTATGGGGCAGGGCAGGCTCACCCCTCCACTTT

J gene: TRBJ2-7
D gene: TRBD2
clone size: many
V gene: TRBV7-2
CDR3 protein: CASSFPGTSAYEQYF
CDR3 DNA: TGTGCCAGCAGCTTCCCTGGCACTAGCGCCTACGAGCAGTACTTC

J gene: TRBJ1-2
D gene: .
clone size: many
V gene: TRBV30
CDR3 protein: CAWSVGGSGGYTF
CDR3 DNA: TGTGCCTGGAGTGTTGGGGGCAGCGGTGGCTACACCTTC

J gene: TRBJ2-7
D gene: .
clone size: many
V gene: TRBV11-3
CDR3 protein: CASSLAVGAYEQYF
CDR3 DNA: TGTGCCAGCAGCTTGGCAGTAGGTGCCTACGAGCAGTACTTC

J gene: TRBJ2-2
D gene: TRBD2
clone size: many
V gene: TRBV20-1
CDR3 protein: CSASSSGRGRELFF
CDR3 DNA: TGCAGTGCTAGTTCCAGCGGGAGGGGCCGGGAGCTGTTTTTT

J gene: TRBJ1-2
D gene: .
clone size: many
V gene: TRBV11-2
CDR3 protein: CASSLVVGAGNYGYTF
CDR3 DNA: TGTGCCAGCAGCTTAGTAGTGGGGGCTGGTAACTATGGCTACACCTTC

J gene: TRBJ2-2
D gene: TRBD2
clone size: many
V gene: TRBV20-1
CDR3 protein: CSARLAGTTGELFF
CDR3 DNA: TGCAGTGCTAGACTAGCGGGAACCACCGGGGAGCTGTTTTTT